This record concerns one T cell receptor beta chain sequence. Antigen: not known. TCRdb keeps only in-frame clones here, not all; method: immunoSEQ multiplex PCR. The table lists 150,000 or so clones, over 80% of them singletons. The data were taken from a study of T cell responses to AZD1222 COVID-19 vaccine. Findings and limits, study-wide: Females outnumbered males among donors, who were mostly white British; clonal diversity was possibly underestimated. Breadth and depth of Spike-specific TCRs rose after two AZD1222 doses. The number of AZD1222 recipients seropositive at baseline was only six. Close to half of all spike-specific TCRs reportedly target regions of the variants that are unmutated.

Here the sequenced sample was peripheral blood, taken 28 days after the second AZD1222 dose. The sequence was obtained from an adult who received the AZD1222 COVID-19 vaccine.

In DNA, the CDR3 is TGTGCCAGCAGCTTTCAGCCCGGGCGTAGGGGTAAGAACACTGAAGCTTTCTTT. It specifies CASSFQPGRRGKNTEAFF. The chain combines TRBV7-9 with TRBJ1-1; D perhaps matches TRBD1 (5 bases). Germline V gene data show CDR1 as SEHNR and CDR2 as FQNEAQ (reference sequence). The CDR3 totals 18 residues. The V gene lost 3 bases and the J gene lost 1 base, with 21 bases spanning the gap.